Below are 17 T cell receptor beta chains sequenced from a single sample in a study of response to subunit inactivated influenza vaccine. TCRdb re-derived calls from the RT-PCR reads in MiXCR, one entry per CDR3 protein. The sample includes around 850,000 distinct CDR3 sequences, 15% to 20% seen only once; the top ten take approximately 10%. Specimen: PBMCs from blood, collected 5 days after vaccination. These receptors originate from a man aged 45-65 years who received an inactivated influenza vaccine.

Regarding this clonotype: This clone may be a read error of a much larger clone one base away. The rearrangement joins TRBV4-2 to TRBJ2-7; possibly TRBD1 for D (6 bases). Germline V lookup: CDR1 LGHNA, CDR2 YNFKEQ. The CDR3 contains 12 residues. V lost 7 bases and J lost 4, with 11 bases in between. The CDR3 DNA is TGTGCCAGCATCCAGGGGATTTACGAGCAGTACTTC. Its protein is CASIQGIYEQYF.

This clonotype appeared many times. The gene calls are TRBV7-2 and TRBJ2-7, with TRBD2 matching over 7 bases. This CDR3 is 15 amino acids long. Germline trimming cut 5 bases from V and 0 bases from J; bases unmatched to any gene: 7. Germline CDR1 is SGHTA and CDR2 is FQGNSA. CDR3 sequence: CASSPSRGSSYEQYF. The CDR3 nucleotides are TGTGCCAGCAGCCCATCTCGCGGGAGCTCCTACGAGCAGTACTTC.

This chain uses TRBV7-2 with TRBJ2-3; D is perhaps TRBD1 or TRBD2 (5 bases each). Germline V gene sequence: CDR1 SGHTA, CDR2 FQGNSA. The V and J ends lost 5 bases and 10 bases respectively, with 19 bases between them. The CDR3 length is 14 residues. CDR3 loop: CASSKGRGWVSQYF. For the CDR3, the DNA is TGTGCCAGCAGCAAGGGACGGGGCTGGGTGTCGCAGTATTTT.

This clonotype was counted between two and nine times. The J gene is TRBJ2-3, the V gene TRBV12-3 or TRBV12-4; TRBD1 matches 7 bases. Trimming removed 6 bases from V and 1 base from J; junction bases left unmatched: 4. The CDR3 sequence is 14 residues long. Written as DNA, the CDR3 is TGTGCCAGCAGCTACGGACAGGGCACAGATACGCAGTATTTT. Amino acids: CASSYGQGTDTQYF.

This clonotype was recorded at least ten times. The J gene is TRBJ2-1, the V gene TRBV7-9, with D unclear. The CDR3 is 15 amino acids. V was shortened by 2 bases and J by 1 base, with 9 bases between the two germline ends. CDR1 is SEHNR and CDR2 is FQNEAQ in the germline V gene (reference sequence). CDR3 bases: TGTGCCAGCAGCTTAAAGGACGGGTCCTACAATGAGCAGTTCTTC. Translated, it gives CASSLKDGSYNEQFF.

This clonotype was picked up a small number of times. This chain joins TRBV7-9 and TRBJ2-5, with 11 bases identical to TRBD2. The CDR3 sequence is 16 residues long. The germline V gene encodes CDR1 SEHNR and CDR2 FQNEAQ (reference sequence). Trimming took 1 base from V and 4 from J; bases not matched to a gene: 5. This CDR3 is CASSLGLAGWRETQYF. CDR3 DNA sequence: TGTGCCAGCAGCTTAGGACTAGCGGGGTGGAGAGAGACCCAGTACTTC.

V usage is TRBV3-1 and J usage is TRBJ1-1; D possibly corresponds to TRBD1 (6 bases). The germline V gene has CDR1 LGHDT and CDR2 YNNKEL (reference sequence). The CDR3 loop spans 16 amino acids. V was clipped by 1 base and J by 1 base, with 13 bases between them. CDR3 coding DNA: TGTGCCAGCAGCCAAGTTCTGACAGGTTGGAACACTGAAGCTTTCTTT. Translation: CASSQVLTGWNTEAFF.

The sample holds a few counts of this clonotype. The chain is built from TRBV6-2 or TRBV6-3 and TRBJ1-4; 9 bases line up with TRBD1. The CDR3 runs 20 residues. Unmatched junction bases numbered 13, after V lost 2 bases and J lost 0 bases. From germline, CDR1 is MNHEY and CDR2 SVGEGT. This CDR3 is CASSYLYKTGGGSTNEKLFF. In DNA form, the CDR3 reads TGTGCCAGCAGTTACCTATATAAGACAGGGGGAGGTTCAACTAATGAAAAACTGTTTTTT.

In its sample, this clonotype was seen a few times. This chain joins TRBV7-9 and TRBJ2-7; maybe TRBD1 (6 bases). CDR3 length: 14 amino acids. Trimming stripped 3 bases from V and 7 bases from J, with 16 bases between. From germline, CDR1 is SEHNR and CDR2 FQNEAQ (reference sequence). The CDR3 loop is CASSLQGPPSEQYF. The CDR3 bases are TGTGCCAGCAGCTTGCAGGGGCCTCCCTCGGAGCAGTACTTC. Based on the CDR3 plus reference TRBV7-9 and TRBJ2-7, the full variable domain is DTGVSQNPRHKITKRGQNVTFRCDPISEHNRLYWYRQTLGQGPEFLTYFQNEAQLEKSRLLSDRFSAERPKGSFSTLEIQRTEQGDSAMYLCASSLQGPPSEQYFGPGTRLTVT.

The chain recombines TRBV7-9 with TRBJ1-4, with D unclear. The CDR3 is made up of 13 amino acids. Germline-derived CDR1 and CDR2 are SEHNR and FQNEAQ (reference sequence). The V and J ends lost 3 bases and 8 bases respectively, with 10 bases between them. Written as DNA, the CDR3 is TGTGCCAGCAGCTTTGCATCCGGGGAAAAACTGTTTTTT. It translates to CASSFASGEKLFF.

This clonotype was recorded a few times. The chain recombines TRBV5-1 with TRBJ2-1; 16 bases line up with TRBD2. CDR1 and CDR2 from the germline V gene are SGHRS and YFSETQ. V was clipped by 4 bases and J by 4 bases; unmatched bases: 5. CDR3 length: 17 amino acids. CDR3: CASSPGGLAGGYNEQFF. CDR3 nucleotides: TGCGCCAGCAGCCCCGGGGGACTAGCGGGAGGGTACAATGAGCAGTTCTTC.

In this sample, this clonotype turned up many times. The CDR3 DNA is TGTGCCAGCAGCGGGGCCTCCTACGAGCAGTACTTC. It is translated as CASSGASYEQYF. The rearrangement uses TRBV5-6 and TRBJ2-7, with a possible D match to TRBD1 (5 bases). V shed 4 bases and J shed 0 bases, with 5 bases lying between them. The CDR3 totals 12 residues. From germline, CDR1 is SGHDT and CDR2 YYEEEE.

This chain uses TRBV10-3 with TRBJ1-1; D is uncertain. There are 14 residues in the CDR3. Trimming shortened V by 0 bases and J by 1 base, and 6 bases separated the two germline ends. Germline V gene sequence: CDR1 ENHRY, CDR2 SYGVKD. CDR3 in amino acids: CAISESYGNTEAFF. In nucleotides, the CDR3 is TGTGCCATCAGTGAGTCGTATGGGAACACTGAAGCTTTCTTT.

This clonotype was found a few times. A read error may account for a junction end that differs from germline. CDR3 in amino acids: CASSLAGTGALEQFF. DNA for the CDR3: TGTGCCAGCAGTCTAGCCGGGACAGGGGCTTTGGAGCAGTTCTTC. The chain couples TRBV12-3 or TRBV12-4 to TRBJ2-1; 10 bases line up with TRBD1. CDR3 length: 15 amino acids.

J is TRBJ2-3 and V is TRBV6-1; D unresolved. The CDR3 has 15 amino acids. Germline-derived CDR1 and CDR2 are MNHNS and SASEGT. Trimming stripped 6 bases from V and 0 bases from J, with 13 bases between. The CDR3 bases are TGTGCCAGCAGACACTTTGTGAATAGCACAGATACGCAGTATTTT. It translates to CASRHFVNSTDTQYF.

This clonotype was counted between two and nine times. CDR3: CSARDLIGTDTQYF. CDR3 DNA sequence: TGCAGTGCTAGAGATTTGATAGGAACAGATACGCAGTATTTT. The gene calls are TRBV20-1 and TRBJ2-3; D unresolved. V was trimmed by 0 bases and J by 3 bases, leaving 10 bases between them. Germline CDR1 and CDR2: DFQATT and SNEGSKA (reference sequence). The CDR3 is 14 amino acids.

This clonotype was seen a handful of times. J is TRBJ1-5 and V is TRBV5-1; 9 nucleotides line up with TRBD1. In germline, CDR1 is SGHRS, CDR2 YFSETQ. CDR3 length equals 17 residues. V was clipped by 0 bases and J by 4 bases; unmatched bases: 8. The CDR3 protein is CASSLGAGTGPNQPQHF. CDR3 bases: TGCGCCAGCAGCTTGGGGGCCGGGACAGGGCCTAATCAGCCCCAGCATTTT.